Given below is one T cell receptor beta chain in context. Method: immunoSEQ multiplex PCR; TCRdb's copy keeps in-frame clones and lacks some. The sample contains about 330,000 clones, 80% to 90% of which appear only once. These data come from a study of blood T cell repertoires in COVID-19. The wider study: T cells, B-cell-depleted T cells, or PBMCs supplied cDNA or gDNA.

V was clipped by 0 bases and J by 0 bases, with 5 bases between them. The CDR3 is made up of 15 amino acids. Looked up from germline, CDR1 is LGHNA and CDR2 is YSLEER. The TCR originated in a man aged 25 to 40 with COVID-19, enrolled during active disease. The sequenced sample was peripheral blood. This chain joins TRBV4-3 and TRBJ1-4; D remains unclear. This CDR3 reads CASSQDLATNEKLFF. As DNA, the CDR3 is TGCGCCAGCAGCCAAGACCTCGCAACTAATGAAAAACTGTTTTTT.